The present T cell receptor (beta chain) was sequenced within a study of blood T cell repertoires in COVID-19. Overall study context: Spain, Italy and the United States supplied samples that represented acute and convalescent COVID-19. Nucleic acid was either cDNA or gDNA, and it came from T cells, B-cell-depleted T cells, or PBMCs.

Per the original data handling: Amplification of reference gene primers was used by the study to estimate nucleated cell counts. Libraries were prepared by immunoSEQ multiplex PCR; TCRdb keeps only in-frame clonotypes and omits some of them. The V and J calls and clone size were taken over from that table, and D and trimming were inferred from the DNA. The sample lists approximately 180,000 clones; about nine tenths were seen once. The CDR3 has 15 amino acids. The germline CDR1 and CDR2 sequences are LNHNV and YYDKDF (reference sequence). Trimming took 0 bases from V and 4 from J, leaving 9 bases between them.

The TCR was taken from a man aged 45 to 65 with acute or convalescent COVID-19. The V and J genes are TRBV15 and TRBJ2-2; the D is unclear. Input material: peripheral blood. CDR3 protein: CATSRDWRGTGELFF. The CDR3 region has the DNA TGTGCCACCAGCAGAGATTGGAGAGGCACCGGGGAGCTGTTTTTT. The complete variable domain, with remaining parts taken from reference TRBV15 and TRBJ2-2, reads DAMVIQNPRYQVTQFGKPVTLSCSQTLNHNVMYWYQQKSSQAPKLLFHYYDKDFNNEADTPDNFQSRRPNTSFCFLDIRSPGLGDTAMYLCATSRDWRGTGELFFGEGSRLTVL.